What follows is one TCR beta chain and its context. Its target is unknown. This record comes from a study of PD-L1 blockade in urothelial cancer. Study information: It was at 3 weeks (second dose) and 6 weeks after treatment start that blood was analyzed. Counts from blood samples showed a median of roughly 140,000 T cells. Study-level findings and limits: Better survival was predicted by below-median pretreatment blood TCR clonality.

The time point is: pretreatment peripheral blood. TCR analog templates of synthetic origin were spiked into each PCR. Using immunoSEQ multiplex PCR, the repertoire was profiled, and TCRdb retains in-frame clones only, with some absent. The sample contains 37,000 or so clones, about 87% of which appear only once. The starting material was PBMCs, obtained around atezolizumab (anti-PD-L1) treatment. This sequence originates from a man in his 60s with urothelial cancer.

The CDR3 coding sequence is TGTGCCAGCAGCCTAGGCCGGACAGCTAATAATGAAAAACTGTTTTTT. This codes for CASSLGRTANNEKLFF. The V gene is TRBV14, the J gene TRBJ1-4, with D possibly TRBD1 on 6 matching bases. The CDR3 covers 16 residues. The germline V gene encodes CDR1 SGHDN and CDR2 FVKESK. V shed 4 bases and J shed 4 bases, with 16 bases lying between them.